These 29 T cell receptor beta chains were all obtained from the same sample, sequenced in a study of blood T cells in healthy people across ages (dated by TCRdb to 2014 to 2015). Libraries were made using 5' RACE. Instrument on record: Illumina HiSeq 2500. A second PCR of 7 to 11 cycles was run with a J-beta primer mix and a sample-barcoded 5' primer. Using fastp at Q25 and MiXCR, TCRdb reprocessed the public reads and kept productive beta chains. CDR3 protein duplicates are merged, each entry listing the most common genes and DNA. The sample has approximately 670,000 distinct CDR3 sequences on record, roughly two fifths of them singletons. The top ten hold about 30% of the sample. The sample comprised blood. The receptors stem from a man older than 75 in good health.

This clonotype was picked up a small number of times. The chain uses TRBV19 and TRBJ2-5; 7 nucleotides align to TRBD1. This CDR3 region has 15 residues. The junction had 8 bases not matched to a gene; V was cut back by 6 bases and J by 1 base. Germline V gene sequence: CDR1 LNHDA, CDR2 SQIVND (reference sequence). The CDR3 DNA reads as TGTGCCAGTAGAGGTACAGGGGTAGTCCAAGAGACCCAGTACTTC. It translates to CASRGTGVVQETQYF. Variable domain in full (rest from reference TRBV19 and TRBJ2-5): DGGITQSPKYLFRKEGQNVTLSCEQNLNHDAMYWYRQDPGQGLRLIYYSQIVNDFQKGDIAEGYSVSREKKESFPLTVTSAQKNPTAFYLCASRGTGVVQETQYFGPGTRLLVL.

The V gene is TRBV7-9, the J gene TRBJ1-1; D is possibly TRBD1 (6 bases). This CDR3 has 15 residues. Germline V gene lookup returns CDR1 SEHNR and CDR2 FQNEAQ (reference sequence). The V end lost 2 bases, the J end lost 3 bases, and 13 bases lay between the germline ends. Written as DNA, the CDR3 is TGTGCCAGCAGCTTAATGCAGGGGTGGGACACTGAAGCTTTCTTT. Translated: CASSLMQGWDTEAFF.

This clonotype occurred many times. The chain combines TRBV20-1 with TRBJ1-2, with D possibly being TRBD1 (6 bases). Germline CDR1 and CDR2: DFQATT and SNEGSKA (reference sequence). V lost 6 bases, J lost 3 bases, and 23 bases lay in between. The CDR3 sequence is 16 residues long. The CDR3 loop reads CSAYRDTITFDYGYTF. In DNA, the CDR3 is TGCAGTGCCTACCGGGACACCATCACTTTCGACTATGGCTACACCTTC.

CDR3 region: CGARDLAWTNYGYTF. CDR3 in DNA: TGCGGCGCTAGAGATTTGGCGTGGACTAACTATGGCTACACCTTC. This sequence joins TRBV20-1 and TRBJ1-2, with unresolved D. Germline-derived CDR1 and CDR2 are DFQATT and SNEGSKA (reference sequence). CDR3 length: 15 amino acids.

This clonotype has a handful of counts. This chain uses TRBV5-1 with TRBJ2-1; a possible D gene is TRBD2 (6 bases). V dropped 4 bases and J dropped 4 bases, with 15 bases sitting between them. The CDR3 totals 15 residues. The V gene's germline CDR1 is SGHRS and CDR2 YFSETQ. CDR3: CASSKPEGPYNEQFF. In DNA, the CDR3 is TGCGCCAGCAGCAAACCGGAGGGACCTTACAATGAGCAGTTCTTC.

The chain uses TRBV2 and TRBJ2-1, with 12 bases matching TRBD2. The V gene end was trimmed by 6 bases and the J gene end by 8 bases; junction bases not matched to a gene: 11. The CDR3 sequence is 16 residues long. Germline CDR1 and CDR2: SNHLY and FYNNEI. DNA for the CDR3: TGTGCCAGCAGCGCCTGGGGACTAGCGGGTCGCGATGAGCAGTTCTTC. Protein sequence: CASSAWGLAGRDEQFF. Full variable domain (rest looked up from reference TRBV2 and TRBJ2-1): EPEVTQTPSHQVTQMGQEVILRCVPISNHLYFYWYRQILGQKVEFLVSFYNNEISEKSEIFDDQFSVERPDGSNFTLKIRSTKLEDSAMYFCASSAWGLAGRDEQFFGPGTRLTVL.

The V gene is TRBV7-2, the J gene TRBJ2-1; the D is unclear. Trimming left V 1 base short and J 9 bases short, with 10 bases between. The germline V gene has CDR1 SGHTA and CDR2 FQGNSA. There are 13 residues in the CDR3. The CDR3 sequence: CASSLGEFLEQFF. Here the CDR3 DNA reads TGTGCCAGCAGCTTAGGGGAATTCCTTGAGCAGTTCTTC.

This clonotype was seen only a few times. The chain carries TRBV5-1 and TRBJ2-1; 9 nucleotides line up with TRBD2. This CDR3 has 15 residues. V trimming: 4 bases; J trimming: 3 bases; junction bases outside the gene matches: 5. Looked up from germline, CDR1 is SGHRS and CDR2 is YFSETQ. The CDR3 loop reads CASSPAGGGYNEQFF. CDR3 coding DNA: TGCGCCAGCAGCCCTGCGGGAGGGGGCTACAATGAGCAGTTCTTC.

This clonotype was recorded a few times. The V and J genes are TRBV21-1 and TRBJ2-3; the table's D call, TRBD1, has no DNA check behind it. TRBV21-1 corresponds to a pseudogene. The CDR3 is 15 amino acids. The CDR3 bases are TGTGCCAGCAGCAAAGACCCCCAGGACCCCGATACGCAGTATTTT. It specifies CASSKDPQDPDTQYF.

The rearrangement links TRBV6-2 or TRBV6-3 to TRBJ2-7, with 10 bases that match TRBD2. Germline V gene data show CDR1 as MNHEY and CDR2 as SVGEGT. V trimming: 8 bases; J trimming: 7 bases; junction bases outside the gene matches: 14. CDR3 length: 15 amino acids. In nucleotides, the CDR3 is TGTGCCAGCTCACCACTAGCGGGAAAACACAATGAGCAGTACTTC. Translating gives CASSPLAGKHNEQYF.

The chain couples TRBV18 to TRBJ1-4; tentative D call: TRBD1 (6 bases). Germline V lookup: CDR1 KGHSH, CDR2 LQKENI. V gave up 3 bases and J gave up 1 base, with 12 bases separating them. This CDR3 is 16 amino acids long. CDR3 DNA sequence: TGTGCCAGCTCACCCGGACAGAGGAGAACTAATGAAAAACTGTTTTTT. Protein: CASSPGQRRTNEKLFF. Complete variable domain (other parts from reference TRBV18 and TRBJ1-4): NAGVMQNPRHLVRRRGQEARLRCSPMKGHSHVYWYRQLPEEGLKFMVYLQKENIIDESGMPKERFSAEFPKEGPSILRIQQVVRGDSAAYFCASSPGQRRTNEKLFFGSGTQLSVL.

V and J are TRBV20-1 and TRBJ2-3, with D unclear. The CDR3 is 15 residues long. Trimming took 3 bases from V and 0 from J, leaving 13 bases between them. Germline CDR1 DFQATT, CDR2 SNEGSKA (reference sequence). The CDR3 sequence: CSASGAVSSTDTQYF. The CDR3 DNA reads TGCAGTGCTAGCGGTGCCGTGAGTAGCACAGATACGCAGTATTTT.

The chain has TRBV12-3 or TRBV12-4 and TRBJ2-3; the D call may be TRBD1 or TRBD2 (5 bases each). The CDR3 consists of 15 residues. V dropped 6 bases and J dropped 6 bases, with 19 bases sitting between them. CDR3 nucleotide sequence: TGTGCCAGCAGCCCGGTTCGGGGCACTGCGGATACGCAGTATTTT. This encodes CASSPVRGTADTQYF.

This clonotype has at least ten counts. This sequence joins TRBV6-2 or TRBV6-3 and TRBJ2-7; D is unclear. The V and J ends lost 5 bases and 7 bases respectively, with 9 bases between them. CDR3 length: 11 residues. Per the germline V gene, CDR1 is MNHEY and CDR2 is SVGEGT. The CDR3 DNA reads TGTGCCAGCAGTCAGAACAGAGAGCAGTACTTC. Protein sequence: CASSQNREQYF.

This CDR3 reads CASSLETGGLGELFF. The CDR3 coding sequence is TGCGCCAGCAGCCTAGAGACAGGGGGCTTGGGGGAGCTGTTTTTT. The chain has TRBV4-1 and TRBJ2-2; TRBD1 aligns across 10 bases. This CDR3 contains 15 residues. Germline V gene lookup returns CDR1 MGHRA and CDR2 YSYEKL. The trim removed 4 bases at V and 8 bases at J, leaving 7 bases unmatched.

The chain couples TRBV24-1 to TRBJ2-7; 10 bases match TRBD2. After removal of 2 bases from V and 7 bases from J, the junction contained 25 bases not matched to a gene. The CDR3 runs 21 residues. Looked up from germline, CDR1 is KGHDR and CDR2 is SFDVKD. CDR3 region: CATSDSPGPTLAGGSYNEQYF. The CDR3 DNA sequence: TGTGCCACCAGTGATTCCCCGGGACCCACTTTAGCGGGAGGTTCCTACAATGAGCAGTACTTC.

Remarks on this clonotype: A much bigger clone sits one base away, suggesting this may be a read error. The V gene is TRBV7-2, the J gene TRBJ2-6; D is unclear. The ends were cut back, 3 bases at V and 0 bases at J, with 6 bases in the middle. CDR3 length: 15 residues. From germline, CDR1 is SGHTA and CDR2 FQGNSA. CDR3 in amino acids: CTSSFGFSGANVLTF. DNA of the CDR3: TGTACCAGCAGCTTCGGCTTCTCTGGGGCCAACGTCCTGACTTTC. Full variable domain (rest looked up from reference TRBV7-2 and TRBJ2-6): GAGVSQSPSNKVTEKGKDVELRCDPISGHTALYWYRQSLGQGLEFLIYFQGNSAPDKSGLPSDRFSAERTGGSVSTLTIQRTQQEDSAVYLCTSSFGFSGANVLTFGAGSRLTVL.

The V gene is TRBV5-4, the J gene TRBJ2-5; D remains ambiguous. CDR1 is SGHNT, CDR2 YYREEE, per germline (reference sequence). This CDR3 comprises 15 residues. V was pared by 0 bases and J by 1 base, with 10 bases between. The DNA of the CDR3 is TGTGCCAGCAGCTTGGGCGTCACCGGCCAAGAGACCCAGTACTTC. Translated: CASSLGVTGQETQYF.

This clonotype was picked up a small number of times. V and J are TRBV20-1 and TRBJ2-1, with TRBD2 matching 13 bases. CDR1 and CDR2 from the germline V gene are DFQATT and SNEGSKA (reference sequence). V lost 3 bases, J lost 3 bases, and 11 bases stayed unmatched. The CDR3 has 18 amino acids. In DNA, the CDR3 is TGCAGTGCTAGTGGACAGGGGACTAGCGGGAAAGGCTACAATGAGCAGTTCTTC. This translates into CSASGQGTSGKGYNEQFF.

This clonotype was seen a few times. This CDR3 is CASSLLSGTVKTFF. The DNA of the CDR3 is TGTGCCAGCAGTTTATTGTCCGGGACAGTGAAAACTTTCTTT. The genes are TRBV27 and TRBJ1-1; 7 positions agree with TRBD1. Trimming at V came to 1 base and at J to 12 bases, leaving 11 bases not matched to a gene. Germline V CDR1 and CDR2: MNHEY, SMNVEV (reference sequence). CDR3 length: 14 amino acids.

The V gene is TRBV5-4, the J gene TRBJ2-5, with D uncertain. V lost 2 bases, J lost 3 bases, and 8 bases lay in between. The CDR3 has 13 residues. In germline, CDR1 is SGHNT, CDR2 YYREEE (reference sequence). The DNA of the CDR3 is TGTGCCAGCAGCTTTAGCACCGAAGAGACCCAGTACTTC. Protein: CASSFSTEETQYF.

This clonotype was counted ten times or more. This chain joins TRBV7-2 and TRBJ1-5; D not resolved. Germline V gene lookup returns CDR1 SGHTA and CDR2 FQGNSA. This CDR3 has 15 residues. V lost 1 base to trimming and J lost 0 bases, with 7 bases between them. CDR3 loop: CASSLGGGSNQPQHF. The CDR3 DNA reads TGTGCCAGCAGCTTAGGGGGAGGTAGCAATCAGCCCCAGCATTTT.

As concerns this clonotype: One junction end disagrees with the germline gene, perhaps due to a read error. CDR3 sequence reads: CVSSVAANRGRADTQYF. DNA of the CDR3: TGTGTCAGCAGCGTAGCGGCCAACAGGGGCAGGGCAGATACGCAGTATTTT. This chain links TRBV9 with TRBJ2-3; the D gene is possibly TRBD1 (7 bases). This CDR3 comprises 17 residues. Germline CDR1 reads SGDLS; CDR2 reads YYNGEE.

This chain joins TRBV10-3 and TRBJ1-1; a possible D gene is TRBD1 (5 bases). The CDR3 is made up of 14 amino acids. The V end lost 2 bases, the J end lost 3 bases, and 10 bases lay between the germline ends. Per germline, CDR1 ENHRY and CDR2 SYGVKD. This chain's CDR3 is CAISEAGGDTEAFF. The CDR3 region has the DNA TGTGCCATCAGTGAGGCGGGGGGTGACACTGAAGCTTTCTTT.

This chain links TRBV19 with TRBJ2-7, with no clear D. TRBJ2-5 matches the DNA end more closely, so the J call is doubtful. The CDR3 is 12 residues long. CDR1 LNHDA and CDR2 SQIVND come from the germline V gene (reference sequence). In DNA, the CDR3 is TGTGCCAGTAGGAGCGCTGCTGAGACCCAGTACTTC. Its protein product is CASRSAAETQYF.

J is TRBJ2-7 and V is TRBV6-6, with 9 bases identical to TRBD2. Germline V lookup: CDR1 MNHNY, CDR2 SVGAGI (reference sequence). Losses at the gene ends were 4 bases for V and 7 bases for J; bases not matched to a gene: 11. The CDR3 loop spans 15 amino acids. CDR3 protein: CASSSVAGAHNEQYF. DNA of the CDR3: TGTGCCAGCAGTTCGGTAGCGGGGGCTCACAATGAGCAGTACTTC.

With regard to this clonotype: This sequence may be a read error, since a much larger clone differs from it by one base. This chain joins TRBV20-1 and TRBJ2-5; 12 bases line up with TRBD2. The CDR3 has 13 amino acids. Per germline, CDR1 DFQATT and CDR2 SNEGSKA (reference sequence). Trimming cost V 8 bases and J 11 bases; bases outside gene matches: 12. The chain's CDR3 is CSQTSGGRVEQYF. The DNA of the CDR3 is TGCAGTCAAACTAGCGGGGGGAGGGTTGAGCAGTACTTC.

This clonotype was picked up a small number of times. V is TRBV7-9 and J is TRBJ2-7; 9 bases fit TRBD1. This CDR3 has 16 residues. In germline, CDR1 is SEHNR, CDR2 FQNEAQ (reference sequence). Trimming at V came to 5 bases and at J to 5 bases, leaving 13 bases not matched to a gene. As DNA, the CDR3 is TGTGCCAGCAGCCTAAAGCTACAGGGGGCGCGGGACGAGCAGTACTTC. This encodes CASSLKLQGARDEQYF.

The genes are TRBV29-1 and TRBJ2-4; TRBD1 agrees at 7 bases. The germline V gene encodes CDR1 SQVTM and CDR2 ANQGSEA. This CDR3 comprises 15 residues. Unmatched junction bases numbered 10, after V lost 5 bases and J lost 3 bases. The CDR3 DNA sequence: TGCAGCGTTCAACAGGGGCCGTGGGGCAAAAACATTCAGTACTTC. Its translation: CSVQQGPWGKNIQYF. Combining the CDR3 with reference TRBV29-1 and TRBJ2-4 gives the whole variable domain SAVISQKPSRDICQRGTSLTIQCQVDSQVTMMFWYRQQPGQSLTLIATANQGSEATYESGFVIDKFPISRPNLTFSTLTVSNMSPEDSSIYLCSVQQGPWGKNIQYFGAGTRLSVL.